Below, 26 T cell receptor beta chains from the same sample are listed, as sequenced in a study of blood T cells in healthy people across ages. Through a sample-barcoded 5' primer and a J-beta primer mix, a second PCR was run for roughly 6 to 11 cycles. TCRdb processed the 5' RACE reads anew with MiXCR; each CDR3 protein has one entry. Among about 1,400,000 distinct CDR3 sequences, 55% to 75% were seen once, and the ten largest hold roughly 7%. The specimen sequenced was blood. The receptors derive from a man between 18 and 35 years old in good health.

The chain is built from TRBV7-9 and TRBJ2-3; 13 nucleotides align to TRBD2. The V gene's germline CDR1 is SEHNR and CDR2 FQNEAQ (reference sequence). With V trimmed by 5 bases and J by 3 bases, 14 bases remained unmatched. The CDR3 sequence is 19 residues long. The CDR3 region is CASSITSGGARWVTDTQYF. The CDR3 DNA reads TGTGCCAGCAGCATCACTAGCGGGGGGGCCAGATGGGTTACAGATACGCAGTATTTT.

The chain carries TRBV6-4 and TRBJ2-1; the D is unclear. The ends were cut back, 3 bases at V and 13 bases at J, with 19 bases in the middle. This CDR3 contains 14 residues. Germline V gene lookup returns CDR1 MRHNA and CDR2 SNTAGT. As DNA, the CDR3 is TGTGCCAGCAGTGAAGAAATCGACTCGTTTGTTCAGTTCTTC. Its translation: CASSEEIDSFVQFF.

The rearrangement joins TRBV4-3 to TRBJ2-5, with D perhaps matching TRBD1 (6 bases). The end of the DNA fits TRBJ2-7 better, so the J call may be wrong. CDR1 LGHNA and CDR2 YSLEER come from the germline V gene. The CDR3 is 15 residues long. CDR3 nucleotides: TGCGCCAGCAGCCAAGATTTAGACAGGTACTACGAGCAGTACTTC. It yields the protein CASSQDLDRYYEQYF.

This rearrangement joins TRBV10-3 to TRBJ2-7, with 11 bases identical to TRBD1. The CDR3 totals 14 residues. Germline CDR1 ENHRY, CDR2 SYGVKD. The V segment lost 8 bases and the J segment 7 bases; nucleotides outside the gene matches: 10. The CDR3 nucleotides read TGTGCCATCTCCGGGACAGGGGGAGTAGAGGAGCAGTACTTC. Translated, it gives CAISGTGGVEEQYF.

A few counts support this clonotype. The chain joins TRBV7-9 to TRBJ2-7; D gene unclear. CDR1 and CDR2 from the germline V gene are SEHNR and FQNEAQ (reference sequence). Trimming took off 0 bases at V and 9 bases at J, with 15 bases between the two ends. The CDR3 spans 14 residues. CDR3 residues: CASSLAGKVGRQYF. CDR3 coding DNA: TGTGCCAGCAGCTTAGCGGGTAAGGTCGGAAGGCAGTACTTC.

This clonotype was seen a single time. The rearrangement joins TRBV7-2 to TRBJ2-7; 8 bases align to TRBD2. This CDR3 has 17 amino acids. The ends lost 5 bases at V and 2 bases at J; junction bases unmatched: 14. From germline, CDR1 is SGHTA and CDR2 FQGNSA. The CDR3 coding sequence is TGTGCCAGCAGCCCAACGACTAGCGCGGTAAAAACCTACGAGCAGTACTTC. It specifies CASSPTTSAVKTYEQYF.

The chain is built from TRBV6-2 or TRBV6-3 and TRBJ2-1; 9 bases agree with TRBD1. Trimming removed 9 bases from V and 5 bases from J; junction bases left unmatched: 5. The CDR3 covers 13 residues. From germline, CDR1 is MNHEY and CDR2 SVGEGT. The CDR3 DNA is TGTGCCAGTAGGACAGGGGTCCACAATGAGCAGTTCTTC. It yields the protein CASRTGVHNEQFF.

The CDR3 coding sequence is TGTGCCAGCAGCGCTACCGTTGACTACGAGCAGTACTTC. It codes for CASSATVDYEQYF. The gene calls are TRBV7-9 and TRBJ2-7; D is undetermined. V was pared by 5 bases and J by 3 bases, with 11 bases between. Germline V gene lookup returns CDR1 SEHNR and CDR2 FQNEAQ (reference sequence). This CDR3 has 13 residues. Combining the CDR3 with reference TRBV7-9 and TRBJ2-7 gives the whole variable domain DTGVSQNPRHKITKRGQNVTFRCDPISEHNRLYWYRQTLGQGPEFLTYFQNEAQLEKSRLLSDRFSAERPKGSFSTLEIQRTEQGDSAMYLCASSATVDYEQYFGPGTRLTVT.

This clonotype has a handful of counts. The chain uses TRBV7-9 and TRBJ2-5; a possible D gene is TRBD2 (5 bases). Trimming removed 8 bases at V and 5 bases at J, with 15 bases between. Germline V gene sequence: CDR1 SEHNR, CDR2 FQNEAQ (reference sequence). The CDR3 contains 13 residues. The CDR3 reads CASGPPGGETQYF. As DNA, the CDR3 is TGTGCCAGCGGCCCCCCGGGCGGGGAGACCCAGTACTTC.

For the CDR3, the DNA is TGTGCCAGCAGCTCGACACAGCTTCCAGGGGGCGCGGCGAATGAAGCTTTCTTT. As protein: CASSSTQLPGGAANEAFF. The gene calls are TRBV11-2 and TRBJ1-1, with 8 bases lining up with TRBD1. This CDR3 region has 18 residues. The germline gives CDR1 SGHAT, CDR2 FQNNGV. With V trimmed by 4 bases and J by 7 bases, 20 bases remained unmatched.

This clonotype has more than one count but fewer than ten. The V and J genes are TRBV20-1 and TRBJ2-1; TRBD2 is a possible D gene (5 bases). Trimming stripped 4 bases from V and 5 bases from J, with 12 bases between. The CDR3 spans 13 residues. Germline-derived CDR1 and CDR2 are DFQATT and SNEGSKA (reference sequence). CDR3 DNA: TGCAGTGCTAAGACTACTACCCACAATGAGCAGTTCTTC. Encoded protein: CSAKTTTHNEQFF.

CDR3 in amino acids: CSVEYSPYEQYF. The DNA of the CDR3 is TGCAGCGTTGAGTACAGCCCCTACGAGCAGTACTTC. This rearrangement joins TRBV29-1 to TRBJ2-7; no reliable D call. This CDR3 spans 12 amino acids. V was clipped by 3 bases and J by 2 bases, with 8 bases between them. CDR1 SQVTM and CDR2 ANQGSEA come from the germline V gene.

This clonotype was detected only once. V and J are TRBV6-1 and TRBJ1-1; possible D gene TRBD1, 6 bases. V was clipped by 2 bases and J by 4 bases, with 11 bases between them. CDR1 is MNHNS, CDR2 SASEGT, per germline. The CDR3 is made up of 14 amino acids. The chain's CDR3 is CASSEPGAGTEAFF. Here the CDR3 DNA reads TGTGCCAGCAGTGAACCGGGGGCGGGCACTGAAGCTTTCTTT.

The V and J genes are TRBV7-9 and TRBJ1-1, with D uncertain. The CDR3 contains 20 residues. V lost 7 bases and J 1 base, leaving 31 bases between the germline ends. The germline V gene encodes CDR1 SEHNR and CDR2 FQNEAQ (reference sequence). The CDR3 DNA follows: TGTGCCAGCACCCTGAGCTTAGTTGTTTTAAGAGGACGGGAGAACACTGAAGCTTTCTTT. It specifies CASTLSLVVLRGRENTEAFF.

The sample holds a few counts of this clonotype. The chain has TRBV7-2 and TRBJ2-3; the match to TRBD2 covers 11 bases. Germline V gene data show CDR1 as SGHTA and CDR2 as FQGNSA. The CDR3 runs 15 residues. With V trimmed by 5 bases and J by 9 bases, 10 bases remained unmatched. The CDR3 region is CASSLASGGITTQYF. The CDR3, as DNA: TGTGCCAGCAGCCTCGCTAGCGGGGGGATCACAACGCAGTATTTT.

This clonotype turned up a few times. This chain's CDR3 is CASSETSRGTDTQYF. CDR3 DNA: TGTGCCAGCAGCGAGACTAGCCGGGGCACAGATACGCAGTATTTT. The chain couples TRBV11-2 to TRBJ2-3; 7 bases are shared with TRBD2. This CDR3 comprises 15 residues. V lost 5 bases, J lost 1 base, and 6 bases stayed unmatched. Germline V gives CDR1 SGHAT, CDR2 FQNNGV.

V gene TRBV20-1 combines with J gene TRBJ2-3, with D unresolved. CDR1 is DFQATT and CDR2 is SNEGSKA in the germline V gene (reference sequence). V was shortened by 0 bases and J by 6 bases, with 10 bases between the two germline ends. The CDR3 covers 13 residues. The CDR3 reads CSARDLAVDTQYF. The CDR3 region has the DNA TGCAGTGCTAGAGATCTTGCCGTCGATACGCAGTATTTT.

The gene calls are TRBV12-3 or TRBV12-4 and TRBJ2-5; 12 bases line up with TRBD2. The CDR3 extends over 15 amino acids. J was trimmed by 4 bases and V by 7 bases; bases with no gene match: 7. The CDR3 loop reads CASKRLAGVRETQYF. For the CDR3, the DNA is TGTGCCAGCAAACGACTAGCGGGAGTGCGAGAGACCCAGTACTTC.

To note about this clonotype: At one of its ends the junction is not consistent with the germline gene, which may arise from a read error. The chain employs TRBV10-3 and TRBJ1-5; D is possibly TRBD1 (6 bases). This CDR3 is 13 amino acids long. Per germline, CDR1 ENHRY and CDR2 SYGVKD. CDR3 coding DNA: TGTGCCATTAGTGGAGGGGGGAATCAGCCCCAGCATTTT. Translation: CAISGGGNQPQHF.

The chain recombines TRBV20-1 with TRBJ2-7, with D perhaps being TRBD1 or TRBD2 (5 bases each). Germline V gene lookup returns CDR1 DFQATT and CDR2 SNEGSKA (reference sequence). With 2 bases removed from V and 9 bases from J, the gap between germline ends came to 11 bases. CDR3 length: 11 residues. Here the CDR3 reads CSARMGTGQYF. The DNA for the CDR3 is TGCAGTGCTAGAATGGGGACGGGGCAGTACTTC.

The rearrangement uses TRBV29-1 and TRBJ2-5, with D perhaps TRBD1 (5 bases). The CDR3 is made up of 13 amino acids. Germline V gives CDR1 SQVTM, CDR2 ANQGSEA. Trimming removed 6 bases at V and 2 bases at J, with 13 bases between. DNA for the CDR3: TGCAGCGTCCGTGAGGCAGGGCAAGAGACCCAGTACTTC. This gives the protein CSVREAGQETQYF. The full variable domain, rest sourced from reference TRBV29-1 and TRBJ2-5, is SAVISQKPSRDICQRGTSLTIQCQVDSQVTMMFWYRQQPGQSLTLIATANQGSEATYESGFVIDKFPISRPNLTFSTLTVSNMSPEDSSIYLCSVREAGQETQYFGPGTRLLVL.

CDR3 sequence: CASSSHRGLSTDTQYF. CDR3 nucleotides: TGTGCCAGCAGCTCCCACAGGGGCCTCAGCACAGATACGCAGTATTTT. The rearrangement joins TRBV11-1 to TRBJ2-3, with 7 bases lining up with TRBD1. CDR1 and CDR2 from the germline V gene are SGHAT and FQDESV (reference sequence). The V segment lost 4 bases and the J segment 0 bases; nucleotides outside the gene matches: 7. CDR3 length equals 16 residues.

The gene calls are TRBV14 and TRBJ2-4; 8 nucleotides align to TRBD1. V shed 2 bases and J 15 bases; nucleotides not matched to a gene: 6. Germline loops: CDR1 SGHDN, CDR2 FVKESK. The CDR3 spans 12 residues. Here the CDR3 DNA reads TGTGCCAGCAGCCAATCCCTGGACAGGGCGTACTTC. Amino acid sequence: CASSQSLDRAYF.

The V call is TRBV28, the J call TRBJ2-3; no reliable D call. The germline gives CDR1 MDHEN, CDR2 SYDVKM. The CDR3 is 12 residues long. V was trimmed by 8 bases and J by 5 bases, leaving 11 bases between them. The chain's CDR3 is CASRPPRDTQYF. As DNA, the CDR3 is TGTGCCAGCCGCCCCCCCAGAGATACGCAGTATTTT.

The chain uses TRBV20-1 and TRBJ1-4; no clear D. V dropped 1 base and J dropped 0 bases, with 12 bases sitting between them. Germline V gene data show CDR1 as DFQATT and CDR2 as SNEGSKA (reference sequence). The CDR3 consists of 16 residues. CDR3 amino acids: CSARGLGDATNEKLFF. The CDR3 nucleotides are TGCAGTGCTAGAGGTCTGGGCGACGCAACTAATGAAAAACTGTTTTTT.

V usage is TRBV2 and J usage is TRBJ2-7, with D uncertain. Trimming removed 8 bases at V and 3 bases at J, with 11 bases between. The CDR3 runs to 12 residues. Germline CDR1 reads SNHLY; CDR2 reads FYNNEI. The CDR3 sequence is CASQDGDYEQYF. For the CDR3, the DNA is TGTGCCAGCCAGGACGGAGACTACGAGCAGTACTTC.